The 15 T cell receptor beta chains below all came from one sample that was sequenced in a study of cytomegalovirus exposure and HLA in healthy donors. PCR involved 60 Vbeta and 13 Jbeta primers. Clones were sequenced by immunoSEQ multiplex PCR, and TCRdb holds only the in-frame ones, with some missing. The data hold over 90,000 clones, with 60% to 75% observed a single time. Material for sequencing was PBMCs. These receptors all stem from a woman in her seventies in good health and CMV-seropositive.

The chain has TRBV5-4 and TRBJ2-7; 8 nucleotides agree with TRBD2. Germline values: CDR1 SGHNT, CDR2 YYREEE (reference sequence). V trimming: 0 bases; J trimming: 7 bases; junction bases outside the gene matches: 6. The CDR3 is 14 residues long. This CDR3 is CASSLVFSSGEQYF. In DNA form, the CDR3 reads TGTGCCAGCAGCTTGGTGTTTTCTAGCGGGGAGCAGTACTTC.

The rearrangement links TRBV5-4 to TRBJ2-7, with 10 bases lining up with TRBD1. CDR1 and CDR2 (germline): SGHNT, YYREEE (reference sequence). The V segment lost 4 bases and the J segment 2 bases; nucleotides outside the gene matches: 6. This CDR3 has 15 residues. The CDR3 sequence is CASSRSGTGAYEQYF. In DNA, the CDR3 is TGTGCCAGCAGCAGGTCCGGGACAGGGGCCTACGAGCAGTACTTC.

This chain joins TRBV28 and TRBJ2-2; 9 bases align to TRBD2. This CDR3 contains 15 residues. V gave up 7 bases and J gave up 2 bases; unmatched junction bases: 5. From germline, CDR1 is MDHEN and CDR2 SYDVKM. The CDR3 region is CASTLTSGNTGELFF. CDR3 nucleotides: TGTGCCAGCACCTTGACTAGCGGAAACACCGGGGAGCTGTTTTTT.

This clone has a handful of counts. The chain has TRBV2 and TRBJ1-2; D is possibly TRBD1 (6 bases). The CDR3 has 14 amino acids. Germline CDR1 SNHLY, CDR2 FYNNEI. V was cut by 6 bases and J by 4 bases, with 15 bases left in between. The DNA of the CDR3 is TGTGCCAGCAGGGGCACAGGGTGGGCCTATGGCTACACCTTC. Its protein is CASRGTGWAYGYTF.

The rearrangement joins TRBV10-3 to TRBJ2-2; no definite D call. Trimming removed 8 bases at V and 0 bases at J, with 10 bases between. The CDR3 covers 14 residues. Germline CDR1 ENHRY, CDR2 SYGVKD. DNA for the CDR3: TGTGCCATCGCTTCACAGTCGAACACCGGGGAGCTGTTTTTT. Translated: CAIASQSNTGELFF.

The chain recombines TRBV27 with TRBJ2-6, with 7 bases aligning to TRBD1. V gave up 6 bases and J gave up 0 bases; unmatched junction bases: 11. Germline V CDR1 and CDR2: MNHEY, SMNVEV (reference sequence). The CDR3 runs to 18 residues. This CDR3 reads CASSTWDSAISGANVLTF. The CDR3, as DNA: TGTGCCAGCAGCACCTGGGACAGTGCCATCTCTGGGGCCAACGTCCTGACTTTC.

The genes are TRBV5-1 and TRBJ1-1; tentative D call: TRBD1 (5 bases). The CDR3 sequence is 13 residues long. Trimming took off 1 base at V and 3 bases at J, with 7 bases between the two ends. In germline, CDR1 is SGHRS, CDR2 YFSETQ. The CDR3 is CASSLTGDTEAFF. Written as DNA, the CDR3 is TGCGCCAGCAGCTTGACAGGTGACACTGAAGCTTTCTTT. Filled out from reference TRBV5-1 and TRBJ1-1, the complete variable domain reads KAGVTQTPRYLIKTRGQQVTLSCSPISGHRSVSWYQQTPGQGLQFLFEYFSETQRNKGNFPGRFSGRQFSNSRSEMNVSTLELGDSALYLCASSLTGDTEAFFGQGTRLTVV.

The rearrangement joins TRBV27 to TRBJ1-5; D might be TRBD1 (6 bases). The CDR3 is made up of 16 amino acids. V was cut by 5 bases and J by 2 bases, with 16 bases left in between. The germline gives CDR1 MNHEY, CDR2 SMNVEV (reference sequence). As DNA, the CDR3 is TGTGCCAGCAGTCTGGGGCCAGGGGCTGGCAATCAGCCCCAGCATTTT. This codes for CASSLGPGAGNQPQHF.

This clone was detected only a few times. J is TRBJ2-6 and V is TRBV27, with 9 positions matching TRBD1. The CDR3 extends over 15 amino acids. Trimming at V came to 4 bases and at J to 4 bases, leaving 2 bases not matched to a gene. Germline loops: CDR1 MNHEY, CDR2 SMNVEV (reference sequence). CDR3 amino acids: CASSWTGAGANVLTF. The CDR3 bases are TGTGCCAGCAGTTGGACAGGGGCAGGGGCCAACGTCCTGACTTTC.

The chain uses TRBV2 and TRBJ2-7; 10 bases match TRBD1. The CDR3 sequence is 17 residues long. Germline CDR1 reads SNHLY; CDR2 reads FYNNEI. V gave up 7 bases and J gave up 7 bases; unmatched junction bases: 19. CDR3 DNA: TGTGCCAGCACTTCCCGGGACAGGGGCCGGGGTAGTTGGGAGCAGTACTTC. It translates to CASTSRDRGRGSWEQYF.

CDR3: CASSYHAGSHYGYTF. In nucleotides, the CDR3 is TGTGCCAGCAGTTATCACGCGGGGTCCCACTATGGCTACACCTTC. This sequence joins TRBV28 and TRBJ1-2, with no clear D. The CDR3 is 15 amino acids. V lost 4 bases, J lost 3 bases, and 15 bases lay in between. Germline values: CDR1 MDHEN, CDR2 SYDVKM.

This clone showed up just once. The rearrangement uses TRBV4-1 and TRBJ2-7; 9 nucleotides agree with TRBD2. Germline assignment: CDR1 MGHRA and CDR2 YSYEKL. This CDR3 region has 15 residues. Germline trimming cut 4 bases from V and 2 bases from J; bases unmatched to any gene: 6. CDR3 in DNA: TGCGCCAGCAGCCGCCAGACTAGCGGTCCCTACGAGCAGTACTTC. It yields the protein CASSRQTSGPYEQYF.

This clone appeared a single time. V is TRBV4-3 and J is TRBJ1-2; TRBD1 agrees at 8 bases. Trimming removed 2 bases from V and 5 bases from J; junction bases left unmatched: 4. The CDR3 sequence is 14 residues long. CDR1 LGHNA and CDR2 YSLEER come from the germline V gene. The CDR3 sequence is CASSQRQGQYGYTF. The CDR3 DNA reads TGCGCCAGCAGCCAACGACAGGGGCAGTATGGCTACACCTTC.

The rearrangement uses TRBV2 and TRBJ2-7; 10 bases align to TRBD1. The CDR3 sequence is 15 residues long. V lost 1 base, J lost 2 bases, and 2 bases stayed unmatched. Germline-derived CDR1 and CDR2 are SNHLY and FYNNEI. CDR3 sequence (DNA): TGTGCCAGCAGTGAAGGGACAGGGGGAACCTACGAGCAGTACTTC. This sequence encodes CASSEGTGGTYEQYF.

The gene calls are TRBV10-1 and TRBJ2-2; TRBD2 is a possible D gene (6 bases). Trimming took off 3 bases at V and 4 bases at J, with 9 bases between the two ends. Germline CDR1 WNHNN, CDR2 SYGVQD (reference sequence). The CDR3 has 14 amino acids. CDR3 sequence (DNA): TGCGCCAGCAGTGATGCGCGGGGCACCGGGGAGCTGTTTTTT. This gives the protein CASSDARGTGELFF.